The 6 T cell receptor beta chains in this list originate from one sample, sequenced in a study of Graves' ophthalmopathy and Graves' hyperthyroidism. Beta-chain TCR CDR3 regions were amplified from RNA transcripts. The first-round RT-PCR employed HTBI primers together with the Qiagen OneStep RT-PCR kit. A multiplex PCR was then performed as the second round. TCRdb recomputed calls from the multiplex PCR reads with MiXCR, one row per CDR3 protein. The repertoire holds about 380,000 distinct CDR3 sequences, 15% seen once, with around 6.6% in the top ten. Input material: peripheral blood. Receptors originate from a woman under 30 with stable Graves' hyperthyroidism.

This clonotype occurred many times. V usage is TRBV6-2 or TRBV6-3 and J usage is TRBJ1-5, with D possibly matching TRBD1 (5 bases). The CDR3 consists of 14 residues. The V gene's germline CDR1 is MNHEY and CDR2 SVGEGT. Trimming cost V 7 bases and J 7 bases, with 17 bases left between them. The CDR3 DNA reads as TGTGCCAGCACCACCCGGCCAGGGCCCCAGCCCCAGCATTTT. Residues: CASTTRPGPQPQHF.

In its sample, this clonotype was seen many times. The DNA for the CDR3 is TGTGCCAGCAGTTTATCAGGGTACACCGGGGAGCTGTTTTTT. This gives the protein CASSLSGYTGELFF. V and J are TRBV12-3 or TRBV12-4 and TRBJ2-2; a weak D match, TRBD1 (5 bases). Trimming shortened V by 2 bases and J by 3 bases, and 7 bases separated the two germline ends. This CDR3 region has 14 residues.

This clonotype has just a few counts. The chain carries TRBV11-2 and TRBJ2-2; the D is unclear. This CDR3 spans 13 amino acids. V was cut by 7 bases and J by 2 bases, with 8 bases left in between. The germline CDR1 and CDR2 sequences are SGHAT and FQNNGV. The CDR3 region has the DNA TGTGCCAGCATCCTGGTAAACACCGGGGAGCTGTTTTTT. It codes for CASILVNTGELFF. Based on the CDR3 plus reference TRBV11-2 and TRBJ2-2, the full variable domain is EAGVAQSPRYKIIEKRQSVAFWCNPISGHATLYWYQQILGQGPKLLIQFQNNGVVDDSQLPKDRFSAERLKGVDSTLKIQPAKLEDSAVYLCASILVNTGELFFGEGSRLTVL.

Many counts were recorded for this clonotype. V is TRBV20-1 and J is TRBJ2-5; 8 bases are shared with TRBD1. The germline V gene has CDR1 DFQATT and CDR2 SNEGSKA (reference sequence). This CDR3 has 15 amino acids. The V segment lost 3 bases and the J segment 6 bases; nucleotides outside the gene matches: 12. CDR3 sequence reads: CSASGLRQGWQTQYF. CDR3 nucleotides: TGCAGTGCTAGTGGTCTGAGACAGGGGTGGCAGACCCAGTACTTC.

This clonotype was detected a few times. A read error may explain this, as a much larger clone is one base away. The chain has TRBV12-3 or TRBV12-4 and TRBJ1-2; tentative D call: TRBD1 (6 bases). This CDR3 has 14 amino acids. V lost 4 bases and J lost 4, with 13 bases in between. The CDR3: CASSSGSGVYGYTF. Here the CDR3 DNA reads TGTGCCAGCAGTTCAGGCTCAGGGGTCTATGGCTACACCTTC.

This clonotype occurred many times. The chain is built from TRBV29-1 and TRBJ1-1, with unresolved D. V was cut by 0 bases and J by 1 base, with 12 bases left in between. This CDR3 is built from 15 residues. Germline-derived CDR1 and CDR2 are SQVTM and ANQGSEA. CDR3 sequence: CSVEEMGAGNTEAFF. In DNA form, the CDR3 reads TGCAGCGTTGAAGAAATGGGCGCAGGGAACACTGAAGCTTTCTTT.